The T cell receptor (beta chain) described here comes from a study of cytomegalovirus exposure and HLA in healthy donors. Study-wide context: The roughly 700 first-cohort repertoires shared a platform with the 120 or so validation repertoires, as reported in a later analysis.

The data were produced by immunoSEQ multiplex PCR, yet TCRdb's version contains in-frame clones alone and is incomplete. The table includes over 150,000 clones, 84% detected once. Concerning this clone itself: The antigen is not known.

The CDR3 extends over 16 amino acids. The germline CDR1 and CDR2 sequences are SGHAT and FQNNGV. V was cut by 6 bases and J by 1 base, with 15 bases left in between. Findings and limits, study-wide: Rare sequences made up most TCRs, while some public TCRs were found in many donors. The study flagged roughly 160 TCR beta chains as cytomegalovirus-associated.

The receptor comes from a woman younger than 30 in good health and CMV-seropositive. This sequence joins TRBV11-2 and TRBJ2-2; D is possibly TRBD1 (6 bases). Sequencing was carried out using PBMCs. The DNA of the CDR3 is TGTGCCAGCAGGCGGACTTCGGGACAGAACACCGGGGAGCTGTTTTTT. This encodes CASRRTSGQNTGELFF. The full variable domain, completed using reference TRBV11-2 and TRBJ2-2, is EAGVAQSPRYKIIEKRQSVAFWCNPISGHATLYWYQQILGQGPKLLIQFQNNGVVDDSQLPKDRFSAERLKGVDSTLKIQPAKLEDSAVYLCASRRTSGQNTGELFFGEGSRLTVL.